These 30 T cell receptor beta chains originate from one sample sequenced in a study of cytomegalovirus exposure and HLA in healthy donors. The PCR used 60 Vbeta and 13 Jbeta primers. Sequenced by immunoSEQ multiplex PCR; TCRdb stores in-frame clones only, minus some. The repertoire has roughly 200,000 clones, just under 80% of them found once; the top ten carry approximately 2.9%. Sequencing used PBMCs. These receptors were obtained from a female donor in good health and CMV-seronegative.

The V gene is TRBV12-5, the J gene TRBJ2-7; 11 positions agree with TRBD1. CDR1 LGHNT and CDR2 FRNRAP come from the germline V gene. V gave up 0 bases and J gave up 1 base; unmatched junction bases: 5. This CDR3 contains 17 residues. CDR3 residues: CASGLVLGQGASYEQYF. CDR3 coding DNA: TGTGCTAGTGGTTTGGTACTCGGACAGGGGGCATCCTACGAGCAGTACTTC.

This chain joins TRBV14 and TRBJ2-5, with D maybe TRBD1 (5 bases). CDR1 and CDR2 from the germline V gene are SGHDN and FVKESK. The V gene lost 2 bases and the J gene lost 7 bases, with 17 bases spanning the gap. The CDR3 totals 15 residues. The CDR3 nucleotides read TGTGCCAGCAGCCAAAATTGGGGCTCTTGGGGGACCCAGTACTTC. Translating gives CASSQNWGSWGTQYF. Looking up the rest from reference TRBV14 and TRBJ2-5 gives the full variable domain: EAGVTQFPSHSVIEKGQTVTLRCDPISGHDNLYWYRRVMGKEIKFLLHFVKESKQDESGMPNNRFLAERTGGTYSTLKVQPAELEDSGVYFCASSQNWGSWGTQYFGPGTRLLVL.

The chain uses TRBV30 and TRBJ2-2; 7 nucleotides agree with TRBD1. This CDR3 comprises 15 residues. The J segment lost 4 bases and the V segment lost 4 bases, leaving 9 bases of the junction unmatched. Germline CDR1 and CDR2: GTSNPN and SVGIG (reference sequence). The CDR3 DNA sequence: TGTGCCTGGAAAGTAAAGGGGGCTATCACCGGGGAGCTGTTTTTT. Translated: CAWKVKGAITGELFF.

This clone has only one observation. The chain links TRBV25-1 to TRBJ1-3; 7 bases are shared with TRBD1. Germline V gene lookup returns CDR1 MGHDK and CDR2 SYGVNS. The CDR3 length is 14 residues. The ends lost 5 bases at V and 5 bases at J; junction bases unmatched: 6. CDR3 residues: CASSLTGSRNTIYF. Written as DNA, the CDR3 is TGTGCCAGCAGTCTGACAGGGTCTCGAAACACCATATATTTT.

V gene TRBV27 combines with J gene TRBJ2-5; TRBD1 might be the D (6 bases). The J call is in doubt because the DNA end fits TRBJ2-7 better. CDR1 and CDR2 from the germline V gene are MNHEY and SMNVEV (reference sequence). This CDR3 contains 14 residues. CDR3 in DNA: TGTGCCAGCACCGCTACCGGGACACCTTACGAGCAGTACTTC. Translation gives CASTATGTPYEQYF.

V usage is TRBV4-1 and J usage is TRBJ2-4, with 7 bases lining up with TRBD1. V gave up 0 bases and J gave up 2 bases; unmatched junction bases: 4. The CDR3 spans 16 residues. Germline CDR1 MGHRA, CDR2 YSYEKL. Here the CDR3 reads CASSQDKGATKNIQYF. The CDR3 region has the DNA TGCGCCAGCAGCCAAGATAAGGGGGCGACCAAAAACATTCAGTACTTC.

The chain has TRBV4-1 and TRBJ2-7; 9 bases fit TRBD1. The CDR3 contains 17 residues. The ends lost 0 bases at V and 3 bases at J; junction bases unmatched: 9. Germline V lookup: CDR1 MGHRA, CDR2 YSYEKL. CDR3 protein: CASSQEPAGTGSYEQYF. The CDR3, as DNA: TGCGCCAGCAGCCAAGAACCGGCTGGGACAGGGAGCTACGAGCAGTACTTC.

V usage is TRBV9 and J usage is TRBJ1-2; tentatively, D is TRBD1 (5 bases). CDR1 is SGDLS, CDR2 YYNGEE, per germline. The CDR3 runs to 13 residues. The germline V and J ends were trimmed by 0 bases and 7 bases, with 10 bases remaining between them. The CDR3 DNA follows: TGTGCCAGCAGCGTAGCGGGGGGGTTTGGCTACACCTTC. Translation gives CASSVAGGFGYTF.

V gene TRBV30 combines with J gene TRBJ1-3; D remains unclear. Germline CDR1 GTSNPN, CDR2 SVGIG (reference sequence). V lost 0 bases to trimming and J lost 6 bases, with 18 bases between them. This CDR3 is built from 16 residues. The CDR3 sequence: CAWSVSEFRGLNTIYF. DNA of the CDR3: TGTGCCTGGAGTGTATCCGAGTTCCGGGGATTAAACACCATATATTTT.

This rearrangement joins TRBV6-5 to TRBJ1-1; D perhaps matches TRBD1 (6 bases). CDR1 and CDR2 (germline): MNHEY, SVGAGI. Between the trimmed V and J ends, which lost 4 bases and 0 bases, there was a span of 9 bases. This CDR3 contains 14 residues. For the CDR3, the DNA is TGTGCCAGCAGTTTACAGGGCCTGAACACTGAAGCTTTCTTT. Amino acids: CASSLQGLNTEAFF.

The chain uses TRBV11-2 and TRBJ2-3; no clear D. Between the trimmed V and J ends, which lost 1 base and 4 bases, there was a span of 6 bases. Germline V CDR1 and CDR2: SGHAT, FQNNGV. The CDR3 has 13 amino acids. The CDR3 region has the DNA TGTGCCAGCAGCTTAGCCCCGTCAGATACGCAGTATTTT. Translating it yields CASSLAPSDTQYF.

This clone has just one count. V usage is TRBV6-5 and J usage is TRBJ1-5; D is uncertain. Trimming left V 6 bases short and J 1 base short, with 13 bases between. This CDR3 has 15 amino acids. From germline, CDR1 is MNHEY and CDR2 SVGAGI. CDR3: CASRRVSRSNQPQHF. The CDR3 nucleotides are TGTGCCAGCAGGAGAGTTTCTCGGAGCAATCAGCCCCAGCATTTT.

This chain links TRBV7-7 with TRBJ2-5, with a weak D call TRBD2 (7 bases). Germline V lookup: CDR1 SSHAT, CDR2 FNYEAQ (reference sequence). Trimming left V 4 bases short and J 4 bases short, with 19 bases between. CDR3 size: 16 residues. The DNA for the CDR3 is TGTGCCAGCAGCTCTCGCGCGGGGGCCGCCGGAGAGACCCAGTACTTC. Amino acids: CASSSRAGAAGETQYF.

The CDR3 nucleotides read TGTGCCACCACATTTTACAGAGACACCGGGGAGCTGTTTTTT. It codes for CATTFYRDTGELFF. The chain employs TRBV15 and TRBJ2-2, with D hard to call. The CDR3 covers 14 residues. V was trimmed by 7 bases and J by 3 bases, leaving 12 bases between them. Germline V gene sequence: CDR1 LNHNV, CDR2 YYDKDF (reference sequence).

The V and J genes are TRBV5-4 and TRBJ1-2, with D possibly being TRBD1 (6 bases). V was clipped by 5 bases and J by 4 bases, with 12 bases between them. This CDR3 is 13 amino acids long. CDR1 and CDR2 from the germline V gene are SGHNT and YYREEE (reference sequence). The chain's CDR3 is CASSLTGFYGYTF. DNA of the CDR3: TGTGCCAGCAGTCTTACAGGGTTCTATGGCTACACCTTC.

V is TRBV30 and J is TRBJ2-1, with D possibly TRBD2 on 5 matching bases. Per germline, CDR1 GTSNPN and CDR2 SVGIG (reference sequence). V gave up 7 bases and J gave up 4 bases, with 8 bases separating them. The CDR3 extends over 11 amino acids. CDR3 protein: CASTIYNEQFF. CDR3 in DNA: TGTGCCTCGACTATTTACAATGAGCAGTTCTTC. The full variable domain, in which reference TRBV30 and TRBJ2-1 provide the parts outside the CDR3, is SQTIHQWPATLVQPVGSPLSLECTVEGTSNPNLYWYRQAAGRGLQLLFYSVGIGQISSEVPQNLSASRPQDRQFILSSKKLLLSDSGFYLCASTIYNEQFFGPGTRLTVL.

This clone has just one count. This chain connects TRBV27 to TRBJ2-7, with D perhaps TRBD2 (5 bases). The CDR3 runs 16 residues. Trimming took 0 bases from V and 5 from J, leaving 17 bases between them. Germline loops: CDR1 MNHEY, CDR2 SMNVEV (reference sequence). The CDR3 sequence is CASSLSRPSIGHEQYF. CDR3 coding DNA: TGTGCCAGCAGTTTATCGAGACCTAGCATCGGCCACGAGCAGTACTTC.

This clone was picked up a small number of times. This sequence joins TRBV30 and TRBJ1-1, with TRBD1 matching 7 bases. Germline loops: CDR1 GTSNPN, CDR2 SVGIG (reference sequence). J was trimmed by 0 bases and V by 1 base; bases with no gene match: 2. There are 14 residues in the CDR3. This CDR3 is CAWSATGVNTEAFF. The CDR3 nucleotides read TGTGCCTGGAGTGCAACAGGGGTGAACACTGAAGCTTTCTTT.

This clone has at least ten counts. CDR3 region: CASSIDWTGRYEQYF. For the CDR3, the DNA is TGTGCCAGTAGTATAGATTGGACAGGGCGGTACGAGCAGTACTTC. The rearrangement uses TRBV19 and TRBJ2-7; 8 nucleotides align to TRBD1. Germline V gene sequence: CDR1 LNHDA, CDR2 SQIVND (reference sequence). The CDR3 runs 15 residues. J lost 4 bases, V lost 0 bases, and 5 bases had no gene match.

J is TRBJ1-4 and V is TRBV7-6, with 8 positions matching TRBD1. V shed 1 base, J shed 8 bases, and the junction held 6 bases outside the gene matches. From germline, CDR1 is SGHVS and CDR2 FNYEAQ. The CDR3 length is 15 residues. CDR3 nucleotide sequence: TGTGCCAGCAGCTTAGAGGCAGGGGGCTTGGAAAAACTGTTTTTT. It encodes CASSLEAGGLEKLFF.

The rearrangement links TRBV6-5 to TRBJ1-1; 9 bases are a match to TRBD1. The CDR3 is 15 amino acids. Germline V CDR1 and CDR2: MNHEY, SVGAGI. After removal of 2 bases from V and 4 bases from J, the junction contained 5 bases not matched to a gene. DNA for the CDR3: TGTGCCAGCAGTTACAGACAGGGGGTCGGCACTGAAGCTTTCTTT. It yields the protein CASSYRQGVGTEAFF.

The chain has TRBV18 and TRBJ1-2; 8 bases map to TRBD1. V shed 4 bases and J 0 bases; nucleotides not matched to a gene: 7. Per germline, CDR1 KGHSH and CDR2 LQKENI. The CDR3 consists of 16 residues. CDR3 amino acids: CASSLGQGSSNYGYTF. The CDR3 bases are TGTGCCAGCTCACTAGGACAGGGCTCCTCTAACTATGGCTACACCTTC.

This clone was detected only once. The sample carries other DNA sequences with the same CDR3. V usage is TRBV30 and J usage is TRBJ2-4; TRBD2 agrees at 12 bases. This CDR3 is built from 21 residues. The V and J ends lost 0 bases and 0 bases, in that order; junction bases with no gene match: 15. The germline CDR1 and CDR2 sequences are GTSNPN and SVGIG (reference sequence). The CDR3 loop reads CAWSVPPRTSGMTGAKNIQYF. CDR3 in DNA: TGTGCCTGGAGTGTACCCCCTCGGACTAGCGGGATGACGGGAGCCAAAAACATTCAGTACTTC.

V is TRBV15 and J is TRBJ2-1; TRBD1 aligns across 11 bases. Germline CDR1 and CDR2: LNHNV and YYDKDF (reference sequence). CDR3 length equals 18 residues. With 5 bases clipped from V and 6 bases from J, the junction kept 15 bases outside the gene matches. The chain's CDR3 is CATSAHRVGQGVFNEQFF. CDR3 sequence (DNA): TGTGCCACCAGCGCCCATAGGGTGGGACAGGGGGTGTTCAATGAGCAGTTCTTC. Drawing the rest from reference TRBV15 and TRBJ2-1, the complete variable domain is DAMVIQNPRYQVTQFGKPVTLSCSQTLNHNVMYWYQQKSSQAPKLLFHYYDKDFNNEADTPDNFQSRRPNTSFCFLDIRSPGLGDTAMYLCATSAHRVGQGVFNEQFFGPGTRLTVL.

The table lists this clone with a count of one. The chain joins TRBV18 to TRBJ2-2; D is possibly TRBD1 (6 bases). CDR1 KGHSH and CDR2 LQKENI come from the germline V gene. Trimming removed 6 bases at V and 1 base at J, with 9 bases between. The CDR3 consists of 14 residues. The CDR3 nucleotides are TGTGCCAGCTCCCCGGACAGGAACACCGGGGAGCTGTTTTTT. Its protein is CASSPDRNTGELFF.

CDR3 sequence (DNA): TGTGCCAGCAGTGCACTCACAGGGGGTTCCAACTATGGCTACACCTTC. Its protein is CASSALTGGSNYGYTF. The chain carries TRBV6-6 and TRBJ1-2, with 8 positions matching TRBD1. This CDR3 is built from 16 residues. CDR1 MNHNY and CDR2 SVGAGI come from the germline V gene (reference sequence). Trimming took 5 bases from V and 2 from J; bases not matched to a gene: 10.

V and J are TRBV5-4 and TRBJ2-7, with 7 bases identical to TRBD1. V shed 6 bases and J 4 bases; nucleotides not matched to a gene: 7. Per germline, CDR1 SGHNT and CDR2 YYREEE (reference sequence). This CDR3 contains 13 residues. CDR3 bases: TGTGCCAGCACAAGAAGGGGGCAATACGAGCAGTACTTC. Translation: CASTRRGQYEQYF.

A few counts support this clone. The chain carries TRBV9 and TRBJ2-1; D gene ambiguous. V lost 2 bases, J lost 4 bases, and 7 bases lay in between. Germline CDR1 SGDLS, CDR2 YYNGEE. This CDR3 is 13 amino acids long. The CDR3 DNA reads TGTGCCAGCAGCGTTCAGGCATACAATGAGCAGTTCTTC. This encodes CASSVQAYNEQFF.

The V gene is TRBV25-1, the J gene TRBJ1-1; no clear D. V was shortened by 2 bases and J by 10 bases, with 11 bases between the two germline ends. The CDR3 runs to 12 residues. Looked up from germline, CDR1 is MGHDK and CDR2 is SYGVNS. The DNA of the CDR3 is TGTGCCAGCAGTGAAGTCCGGGGTGTAGCTTTCTTT. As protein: CASSEVRGVAFF.

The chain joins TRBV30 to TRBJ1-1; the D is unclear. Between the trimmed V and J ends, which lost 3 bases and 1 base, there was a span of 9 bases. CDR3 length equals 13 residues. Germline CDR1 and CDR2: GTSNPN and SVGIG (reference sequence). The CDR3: CAWSLTANTEAFF. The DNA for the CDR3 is TGTGCCTGGAGCCTGACTGCGAACACTGAAGCTTTCTTT.